The entry that follows covers one TCR beta chain sequence. Its antigen specificity is not known. No base qualities exist here, and no much larger clone lies one base off it. The data belong to a study of T-cell memory formation after mild COVID-19 (dated by TCRdb to the early 2020s). Regarding the research as a whole: Most TCR sequence clusters were specific to one of the two donors. Longitudinal TCRalpha and TCRbeta repertoire sequencing tracked T-cell clones expanding and contracting after mild COVID-19 in a couple of donors. The cohort was made up of two young adult volunteers, one female and one male, who were previously healthy.

Study-level results and caveats: Only two mild cases were covered in the study, and larger cohorts including severe cases with pre-infection samples were considered necessary. Clones that contracted from day 15 to 85 showed balanced CD4/CD8 phenotypes, whereas a second wave of clones that expanded from day 15 to 37 leaned towards CD4+. Contracting CD4+ clones turned up mainly in the CM and EM memory subsets, whereas EMRA was where CD8+ clones were enriched. Some responding clones were detected in pre-infection memory, suggesting pre-existing cross-reactive memory T cells joined the SARS-CoV-2 response. Whether the second-wave clones peaking on day 37 were SARS-CoV-2 specific was not confirmed.

Relative to germline, V is missing 0 bases and J is missing 5 bases, with 11 bases of the junction outside any gene match. The CDR3 goes from the cysteine to the phenylalanine over 18 residues. Just CDR3 DNA is preserved here, 54 bases in frame from base 1. Based on the germline V gene, the CDR1 and CDR2 sequences are SGHRS and YFSETQ. PBMCs were isolated by Ficoll-Paque density gradient centrifugation. Sequencer: Illumina NovaSeq 6000. TCRalpha and TCRbeta cDNA libraries were built by 5'RACE with constant-segment primers, adding sample barcodes and unique molecular identifiers. RNA was extracted from every sample with Trizol reagent. The libraries were amplified in two PCR steps, and the second step added a second sample barcode and Illumina TruSeq adapters. Libraries were sequenced on an Illumina NovaSeq with 2 x 150 bp paired-end reads. The authors processed their data as follows. Reads were demultiplexed and collapsed into UMI-guided consensus sequences with migec v1.2.7. Using mixcr v2.1.11, UMI consensuses were aligned to TRA and TRB V and J templates and then assembled into clonotypes. Expanded or contracted clonotypes were those called significant by both edgeR and NoisET, with noise models trained on biological replicates. For edgeR calls, the cutoffs were a false discovery rate-adjusted p below 0.01 and a log2 fold-change threshold of 1. As an exploratory analysis of dynamics, max-normalized trajectories of the 1000 most abundant clonotypes were examined with PCA combined with hierarchical clustering. The CD4 or CD8 phenotype of responding clones was assigned using the separately sequenced CD4+ and CD8+ repertoires. The public reads were reanalyzed by TCRdb: fastp trimming at Q25, MiXCR alignment, in-frame beta chains only. Entries are consolidated by CDR3 protein sequence, retaining the most common genes and DNA. The V and J calls, along with clone size, are taken from TCRdb and not from the paper's own processing. The sample data list 550,000 to 600,000 distinct CDR3 sequences, and approximately 15% of these were observed just once. The top ten constitute about 8.6% of the sample.

This TCR was sampled from an adult woman who had mild COVID-19 (a few samples of this study predate the infection). The sample titles of this study are shuffled in the database, so cell type and time point are left out; the donor was told from shared clones. The chain was built from TRBV5-1 and TRBJ2-3, with 11 middle bases fitting TRBD2. Sequenced input: PBMCs or a T cell subset sorted from them (not recorded which). The DNA sequence follows: TGCGCCAGCAGCTTGGGAGTAGCGGGAGGGCCGTATCAAGATACGCAGTATTTT. Translated, it gives CASSLGVAGGPYQDTQYF.